This is a list of T cell receptor beta chains from one sample in a study of cytomegalovirus exposure and HLA in healthy donors. Here immunoSEQ multiplex PCR was the method, and the copy in TCRdb shows in-frame clones only, minus some. Here the sample spans some 84,000 clones, 60% to 80% being singletons. Sequencing was done on a sample of PBMCs. The receptors stem from a boy between 10 and 17 years old in good health and CMV-seronegative. The CDR3 runs from the conserved cysteine through the conserved F or W. The D gene is left open where the match is weak. Size values are once, few and many counts, or a class for expanded clones, and some rows have none.

abundance	v_gene	j_gene	d_gene	CDR3nt	CDR3aa
-	TRBV2	TRBJ2-1	TRBD2	TGTGCCGCTAGGCGGAACGCGGGGGGGCAGGGTGAGCAGTTCTTC	CAARRNAGGQGEQFF
-	TRBV30	TRBJ2-6	TRBD2	TGTGCCTGGAGCTCCGGGGGGTCCTCCTCTGGGGCCAACGTCCTGACTTTC	CAWSSGGSSSGANVLTF
-	TRBV5-4	TRBJ1-2	TRBD1	TGTGCCAGCAGCTTTAGGGGACAGGGTGAGGGCTACACCTTC	CASSFRGQGEGYTF
-	TRBV11-2	TRBJ1-1	-	TGTGCCAGCAGCACACAGGGCGGAACTGAAGCTTTCTTT	CASSTQGGTEAFF
-	TRBV5-4	TRBJ2-7	-	TGTGCCAGCAGAACCAGGGGCGGGAGTAGGGAGCAGTACTTC	CASRTRGGSREQYF
-	TRBV5-6	TRBJ1-1	-	TGTGCCAGCAGGCCTCGGAGTGTTACTGAAGCTTTCTTT	CASRPRSVTEAFF
-	TRBV4-3	TRBJ1-2	-	TGCGCCAGCAGCCAAACTGGCGGAGCCACTAACTATGGCTACACCTTC	CASSQTGGATNYGYTF
-	TRBV29-1	TRBJ2-7	-	TGCAGCGTTGAAGGTGGGGGAGGCTACGAGCAGTACTTC	CSVEGGGGYEQYF
-	TRBV5-6	TRBJ1-1	-	TGTGCCAGCAGCTTTCAGGAAGGCGCTGAAGCTTTCTTT	CASSFQEGAEAFF
-	TRBV14	TRBJ2-7	TRBD1	TGTGCCAGCAGCCAAGCGGACAGGGCCATGTACTTC	CASSQADRAMYF
once	TRBV6-1	TRBJ2-1	TRBD1	TGTGCCAGCAGGGACGGACAGGGGGAAAGCAATGAGCAGTTCTTC	CASRDGQGESNEQFF
-	TRBV6-5	TRBJ1-6	-	TGTGCCAGCAGGCCCGGGGGAATAAGGTCACCCCTCCACTTT	CASRPGGIRSPLHF
-	TRBV18	TRBJ2-7	-	TGTGCCAGCTCACCACTCAGGGCGAACCACGAGCAGTACTTC	CASSPLRANHEQYF
once	TRBV9	TRBJ1-4	TRBD1	TGTGCCAGCAGCGTCTCGGACAGGGTCGGTGAAAAACTGTTTTTT	CASSVSDRVGEKLFF
-	TRBV14	TRBJ2-7	TRBD1	TGTGCCAGCAGCCAAGCCTATGGGACAGGCACGGAGGAGCAGTACTTC	CASSQAYGTGTEEQYF
-	TRBV4-3	TRBJ2-7	-	TGCGCCAGCAGTCTAGGCTATGGGGGCACAACCTACGAGCAGTACTTC	CASSLGYGGTTYEQYF
-	TRBV7-2	TRBJ1-2	-	TGTGCCAGCAGCTTAGATCCATTGGGGGCGGACTATGGCTACACCTTC	CASSLDPLGADYGYTF
-	TRBV5-1	TRBJ2-7	TRBD2	TGCGCCAGCAGCTTGTGGGCGGGGGGCATCTACGAGCAGTACTTC	CASSLWAGGIYEQYF
-	TRBV6-5	TRBJ1-1	TRBD1	TGTGCCAGCAGCCACCGGACAGGGGGGACTGAAGCTTTCTTT	CASSHRTGGTEAFF
-	TRBV29-1	TRBJ2-3	TRBD2	TGCAGCGGGGGTGGGACTAACACAGATACGCAGTATTTT	CSGGGTNTDTQYF
-	TRBV9	TRBJ2-1	-	TGTGCCAGCAGCCCCGTAGGGGGTTCCTACAATGAGCAGTTCTTC	CASSPVGGSYNEQFF
-	TRBV4-1	TRBJ2-5	-	TGCGCCAGCTCCGGGGGAGTTCAAGAGACCCAGTACTTC	CASSGGVQETQYF
few	TRBV7-8	TRBJ1-3	-	TGTGCCAGCAGCCCCGGACAACTCTCTGGAAACACCATATATTTT	CASSPGQLSGNTIYF
-	TRBV4-1	TRBJ2-1	TRBD2	TGCGCCAGCAGCCAAGATCCCTCGGGACTAGCGGGAGGTATAGGTGAGCAGTTCTTC	CASSQDPSGLAGGIGEQFF
-	TRBV5-4	TRBJ1-1	TRBD1	TGTGCCAGCAGCTTCAGCGAGACAGGGCCGAACACTGAAGCTTTCTTT	CASSFSETGPNTEAFF
-	TRBV10-2	TRBJ1-2	-	TGCGCCAGCAGTGAGGGGCGAAACTATGGCTACACCTTC	CASSEGRNYGYTF
-	TRBV19	TRBJ2-1	-	TGTGCCAGTAGTATCAGTTGGCAGGGTGAGCAGTTCTTC	CASSISWQGEQFF